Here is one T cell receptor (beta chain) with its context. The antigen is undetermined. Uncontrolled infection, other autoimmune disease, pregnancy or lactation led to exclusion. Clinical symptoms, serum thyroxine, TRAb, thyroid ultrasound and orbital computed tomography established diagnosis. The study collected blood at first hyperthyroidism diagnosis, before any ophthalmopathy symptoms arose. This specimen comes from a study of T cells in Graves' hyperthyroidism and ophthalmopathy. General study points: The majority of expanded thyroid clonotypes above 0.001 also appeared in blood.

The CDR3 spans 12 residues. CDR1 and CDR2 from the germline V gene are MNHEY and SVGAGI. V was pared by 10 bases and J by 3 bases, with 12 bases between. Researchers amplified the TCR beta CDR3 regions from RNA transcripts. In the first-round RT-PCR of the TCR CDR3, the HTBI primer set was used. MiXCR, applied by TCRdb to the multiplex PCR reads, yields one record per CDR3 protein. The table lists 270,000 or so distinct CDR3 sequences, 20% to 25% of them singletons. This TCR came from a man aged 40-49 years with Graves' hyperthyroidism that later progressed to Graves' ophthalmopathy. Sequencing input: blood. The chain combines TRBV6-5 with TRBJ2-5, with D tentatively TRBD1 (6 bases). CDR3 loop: CATRSGEETQYF. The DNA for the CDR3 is TGTGCCACCCGTTCAGGGGAAGAGACCCAGTACTTC.